This TCR beta chain was retrieved from a study of identical twins. Study outcomes and limitations: Zero-insertion analyses were open to partial confounding by invariant MAIT and iNKT cells.

Germline loops: CDR1 MNHEY, CDR2 SVGEGT. The CDR3 has 11 amino acids. Unique molecular identifiers were present on cDNA, and template switching added a universal primer site. In TCRdb, the 5' RACE reads were re-called with MiXCR into one record per CDR3 protein. The sample consists of around 220,000 distinct CDR3 sequences, roughly a tenth of them appearing once. Healthy Caucasians supplied all donations. The sample holds many counts of this clonotype. The antigen is undetermined. Its ends do not fully match the called genes, so a read error is possible. This chain joins TRBV6-2 or TRBV6-3 and TRBJ2-7; the D is unclear. The sequencing sample was made of memory T cells sorted from blood. This clonotype originated in a man aged 50-59 years in good health. CDR3 coding DNA: TGTGCCAGCAGTTACTCCCACGAGCAGTACTTC. Translation gives CASSYSHEQYF.